This TCR beta chain originates from a study of blood T cell repertoires in COVID-19. TCRdb's copy holds only in-frame clones and misses some; the assay was immunoSEQ multiplex PCR. The sample lists about 70,000 clones, 75% to 90% occurring once. The V gene's germline CDR1 is SGHVS and CDR2 FNYEAQ. V was cut by 1 base and J by 5 bases, with 12 bases left in between. CDR3 size: 15 residues. The chain has TRBV7-6 and TRBJ2-1; TRBD1 might be the D (5 bases). The sequence was collected from a man older than 75 with acute or convalescent COVID-19. The specimen was peripheral blood. The CDR3 DNA follows: TGTGCCAGCAGCTTAGTTGCCAGGGCGGACAATGAGCAGTTCTTC. Protein: CASSLVARADNEQFF. The full variable domain, rest sourced from reference TRBV7-6 and TRBJ2-1, is GAGVSQSPRYKVTKRGQDVALRCDPISGHVSLYWYRQALGQGPEFLTYFNYEAQQDKSGLPNDRFSAERPEGSISTLTIQRTEQRDSAMYRCASSLVARADNEQFFGPGTRLTVL.